A selection of T cell receptor beta chains follows, all from one sample in a study of blood T cell dynamics during melanoma immunotherapy. TCRdb's table, derived via immunoSEQ multiplex PCR, lists solely in-frame clones and lacks some. The table shows about 15,000 clones, with under 90% occurring only once. The sample was blood, taken from a patient treated with checkpoint blockade. The receptors were sampled from a human donor with melanoma. Both conserved end residues are part of each CDR3. Each record gives: V gene, clone size, D gene, J gene, CDR3 protein, CDR3 DNA. A D gene is named only where the DNA matches it firmly. The listing skips clone size in some rows; elsewhere it reads once, few, many or a size class.

>TRBV6-6|once|.|TRBJ2-3
CASRSRTDTQYF
TGTGCCAGCAGGAGCCGTACAGATACGCAGTATTTT
>TRBV14|.|TRBD1|TRBJ2-5
CASSPTWDRAVPDQETQYF
TGTGCCAGCAGCCCCACGTGGGACAGGGCGGTCCCAGACCAAGAGACCCAGTACTTC
>TRBV5-6|.|TRBD1|TRBJ2-5
CASSLRGQGQETQYF
TGTGCCAGCAGCTTGCGTGGACAGGGACAAGAGACCCAGTACTTC
>TRBV4-1|once|TRBD2|TRBJ2-5
CASSFLSGEETQYF
TGCGCCAGCAGCTTCCTTAGCGGGGAAGAGACCCAGTACTTC
>TRBV19|few|.|TRBJ2-5
CASSMAGFGETQYF
TGTGCCAGTAGTATGGCAGGGTTCGGAGAGACCCAGTACTTC
>TRBV11-2|.|.|TRBJ2-2
CASSFPGRTGELFF
TGTGCCAGCAGCTTCCCAGGGAGGACCGGGGAGCTGTTTTTT
>TRBV5-4|.|TRBD1|TRBJ1-1
CASSLVGGENTEAFF
TGTGCCAGCAGCTTGGTAGGGGGCGAGAACACTGAAGCTTTCTTT
>TRBV9|few|.|TRBJ1-1
CASSVGMNTEAFF
TGTGCCAGCAGCGTGGGGATGAACACTGAAGCTTTCTTT
>TRBV5-1|once|.|TRBJ2-5
CASSLQGGQETQYF
TGCGCCAGCAGCCTGCAGGGTGGGCAAGAGACCCAGTACTTC
>TRBV7-9|.|.|TRBJ1-2
CASSLAGTNYGYTF
TGTGCCAGCAGCTTAGCCGGAACTAACTATGGCTACACCTTC
>TRBV29-1|.|.|TRBJ2-7
CSAATDYEQYF
TGCAGCGCCGCGACAGACTACGAGCAGTACTTC
>TRBV2|.|.|TRBJ1-4
CASTLDWEVLFF
TGTGCCAGCACCTTAGACTGGGAGGTACTGTTTTTT
>TRBV30|.|TRBD1|TRBJ1-2
CAWSVKGAQGYTF
TGTGCCTGGAGTGTAAAGGGGGCACAGGGCTACACCTTC
>TRBV28|.|.|TRBJ1-1
CASSRGRRSPEAFF
TGTGCCAGCAGTAGGGGACGGAGAAGTCCTGAAGCTTTCTTT
>TRBV18|.|.|TRBJ1-1
CASSQGGTEAFF
TGTGCCAGCTCACAGGGGGGCACTGAAGCTTTCTTT
>TRBV4-1|.|.|TRBJ2-1
CASSQSSLGLASYNEQFF
TGCGCCAGCAGCCAATCTTCCTTGGGCCTAGCTTCCTACAATGAGCAGTTCTTC
>TRBV5-4|.|TRBD1|TRBJ2-2
CASSPGQGRAGELFF
TGTGCCAGCAGCCCTGGACAGGGGAGGGCCGGGGAGCTGTTTTTT
>TRBV5-1|.|.|TRBJ2-3
CASSGGIRTDTQYF
TGCGCCAGCAGCGGAGGGATTCGGACAGATACGCAGTATTTT
>TRBV18|.|TRBD1|TRBJ1-2
CASSPLPGTGVYGYTF
TGTGCCAGCTCACCACTGCCCGGGACAGGGGTATATGGCTACACCTTC
>TRBV7-3|.|TRBD1|TRBJ1-6
CASSAGQGGYSPLHF
TGTGCCAGCAGCGCCGGACAGGGAGGTTATTCACCCCTCCACTTT
>TRBV6-6|.|TRBD2|TRBJ2-5
CASSYSRVAGEETQYF
TGTGCCAGCAGTTACTCGAGGGTAGCGGGGGAAGAGACCCAGTACTTC
>TRBV7-6|.|.|TRBJ2-3
CASSAYDAMGADTQYF
TGTGCCAGCAGCGCGTACGACGCCATGGGCGCAGATACGCAGTATTTT
>TRBV5-1|.|.|TRBJ2-1
CASSLAGVSRYNEQFF
TGCGCCAGCAGCTTGGCTGGGGTTTCTCGTTACAATGAGCAGTTCTTC
>TRBV11-2|.|.|TRBJ2-7
CASSPPYEQYF
TGTGCCAGCAGCCCACCCTACGAGCAGTACTTC
>TRBV7-3|.|.|TRBJ1-5
CASSLRVDQPQHF
TGTGCCAGCAGCTTACGTGTCGATCAGCCCCAGCATTTT
>TRBV11-2|.|TRBD1|TRBJ1-3
CASSGGQASSGNTIYF
TGTGCCAGCAGTGGGGGACAGGCTTCCTCTGGAAACACCATATATTTT
>TRBV5-1|once|.|TRBJ2-1
CASSLFRTTVLQFF
TGCGCCAGCAGCTTGTTTCGGACTACCGTCTTGCAGTTCTTC
>TRBV19|few|.|TRBJ1-1
CASSTRQVGTEAFF
TGTGCCAGTAGTACCCGACAGGTTGGGACTGAAGCTTTCTTT
>TRBV28|.|.|TRBJ2-7
CASSFKGLVYEQYF
TGTGCCAGCAGTTTTAAGGGGTTGGTTTACGAGCAGTACTTC
>TRBV19|.|TRBD2|TRBJ2-1
CASSIAGGSFNEQFF
TGTGCCAGTAGTATTGCGGGGGGGAGCTTCAATGAGCAGTTCTTC
>TRBV9|.|TRBD1|TRBJ2-7
CASSAGQEYYEQYF
TGTGCCAGCAGCGCGGGACAGGAATACTACGAGCAGTACTTC
>TRBV27|.|TRBD1|TRBJ2-3
CASSWGTGEYATDTQYF
TGTGCCAGCAGTTGGGGGACAGGGGAGTATGCCACAGATACGCAGTATTTT
>TRBV5-6|.|.|TRBJ2-5
CASSLDYQGGGETQYF
TGTGCCAGCAGCTTGGACTACCAGGGAGGTGGAGAGACCCAGTACTTC
>TRBV25-1|.|.|TRBJ1-2
CASSEYLTGLGNYGYTF
TGTGCCAGCAGTGAATACCTCACAGGCCTCGGGAACTACGGCTACACCTTC
>TRBV5-1|.|TRBD2|TRBJ2-2
CASSLLTSGVVNTGELFF
TGCGCCAGCAGCCTGCTGACTAGCGGGGTAGTGAACACCGGGGAGCTGTTTTTT
>TRBV7-9|.|TRBD2|TRBJ2-5
CASSPIKWTSGGIKTQYF
TGTGCCAGCAGCCCAATAAAATGGACTAGCGGGGGTATAAAGACCCAGTACTTC
>TRBV2|.|.|TRBJ1-2
CASSPDSNYGYTF
TGTGCCAGCAGTCCCGACAGCAACTATGGCTACACCTTC